This entry features one T cell receptor (beta chain) sequence. Its recognized antigen is unknown. Per-base quality was not reported, and no clone a single base away is much larger than it. Donors were healthy HIV-negative adults with no recently reported acute infections or vaccinations. Every donor was a Caucasian adult living in Nashville, Tennessee, USA. CD4+ T cells were enriched by magnetic negative selection, after which naive cells were positively selected on CD45RA and the negative fraction was taken as the memory subset. Blood was obtained by leukapheresis, after which PBMCs were separated by Ficoll-Histopaque density gradient centrifugation and cryopreserved in liquid nitrogen vapor phase. Analytical flow cytometry was used to check the purity and quantity of every magnetically sorted T cell population. Genomic DNA was isolated from every sorted fraction and measured by UV absorbance on a Nanodrop 2000c.

TCR CDR3 regions were amplified from genomic DNA by multiplex PCR using the deep immunoSEQ assay. Genomic DNA extracted from each cell subset was distributed evenly over all wells of several immunoSEQ 96-well plates, and each plate served as one replicate. For sorted subsets, approximately 200 ng of genomic DNA, equivalent to 25,000 to 30,000 T cell genomes, went into each replicate PCR. Purified libraries were measured with a Qubit 3.0 fluorometer, size-checked on a Bioanalyzer 2100, and measured again with the KAPA Library Quantification kit. Each immunoSEQ 96-well plate was sequenced on its own single-read 150-cycle Illumina NextSeq 550 flow cell. Regarding the original processing steps: The immunoSEQ output contained only junctional sequences without quality scores, so filtering could not match that applied to full-length reads. Sequences were annotated with PyIR, a Python wrapper for IgBLAST v1.9, using IMGT germline references to assign V/J genes and CDR3. Reads with weak V/J assignments (E-value above 1e-6), missing CDR3, stop codons, out-of-frame junctions, or ambiguous translated residues were removed. V3J clonotypes were defined by identical inferred V gene, J gene, and CDR3 amino acid sequence. To compute the percentage overlap between repertoires, the number of shared unique clonotypes was divided by the size of the smaller repertoire. Three approaches were used to assess repertoire richness: RTK rarefaction, the Chao1 estimator, and Recon v2.1 estimates of unobserved clonotypes. For all TCRbeta clonotypes obtained by the gDNA method from several donors, generation probabilities were computed with OLGA. This is the immuneACCESS table as TCRdb keeps it, with only in-frame sequences that have V and J called. A part of the clones is gone; compared with another copy, unresolved V genes explain less than half, and the rest is unexplained. V and J calls plus clone size are reproduced from that table; the DNA served to infer D and trimming. This sample holds over 1.4 million clones; roughly 96% were observed only once. Of the sample, approximately 1.1% falls within the top ten clones.

According to the germline V gene, CDR1 reads SGHTA and CDR2 reads FQGNSA. Its CDR3 holds 15 amino acids, cysteine through phenylalanine. The read is trimmed to its CDR3 DNA, 45 bases read in frame from base 1. A distance of 15 bases separates the germline ends of V and J, which lose 2 bases and 5 bases respectively. The data stem from a study of shared clonotypes between healthy human individuals (dated by TCRdb to about 2020). At the level of the whole study: The cohort comprised a couple of women and a few men aged 18 to 49 years. Blood TCR repertoires of about 5 healthy adults were deeply sequenced to estimate repertoire size and the extent of clonotype sharing between individuals. For each donor, CD4 naive and CD4 memory were each given three plates, CD8 naive was given two plates, and CD8 memory was given one plate. Each donor's leukapheresis produced roughly between roughly 0.85 and 9.5 billion PBMCs. To increase sequencing depth and limit assay-specific biases, TCR repertoire library preparation and sequencing were carried out by different laboratories using diverse techniques.

Here is what the overall study found, with its caveats: Rarefaction of sorted-subset datasets indicated incomplete sequencing despite the large sequencing depth. Estimated clonotype richness was generally larger for naive than for memory subsets. The small number of donors limited the genetic and exposure-history diversity represented. Sampling was restricted to blood, and TCR repertoires in tissues likely differ from the TCR repertoires found in blood. Across a handful of donors, roughly 5% of naive CD4, around 3.3% of naive CD8, about 2.3% of memory CD4, and 0.3% to 0.45% of memory CD8 clonotypes were shared. Clonotypes shared by all four sorted-subset donors showed higher generation probabilities than non-shared clonotypes. Based on pairwise subsampling, the degree of clonotype sharing among donors was expected to be affected by sequencing depth.

Recombination linked TRBV7-2 to TRBJ1-1; the D gene is unclear. Sequencing was done on a sample of naive CD4+ T cells sorted from blood. Per the publication, the cell subset or site label means: CD45RA+ positively selected. The TCR sequence derives from a man aged 25 to 45 in good health. The CDR3 here reads CASSLLAVGVTEAFF. The nucleotide sequence reads TGTGCCAGCAGCTTATTGGCAGTTGGAGTTACTGAAGCTTTCTTT.